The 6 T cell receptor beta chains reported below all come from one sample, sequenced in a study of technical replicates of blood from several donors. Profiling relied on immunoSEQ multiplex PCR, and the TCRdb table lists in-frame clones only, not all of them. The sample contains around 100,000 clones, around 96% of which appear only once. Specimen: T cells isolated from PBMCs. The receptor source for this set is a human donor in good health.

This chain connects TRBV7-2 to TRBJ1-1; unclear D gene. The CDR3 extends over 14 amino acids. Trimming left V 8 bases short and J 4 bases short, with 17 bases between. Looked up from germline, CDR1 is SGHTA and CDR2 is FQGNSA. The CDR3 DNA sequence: TGTGCCAGCGACTCCGACTATTTTACCACTGAAGCTTTCTTT. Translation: CASDSDYFTTEAFF.

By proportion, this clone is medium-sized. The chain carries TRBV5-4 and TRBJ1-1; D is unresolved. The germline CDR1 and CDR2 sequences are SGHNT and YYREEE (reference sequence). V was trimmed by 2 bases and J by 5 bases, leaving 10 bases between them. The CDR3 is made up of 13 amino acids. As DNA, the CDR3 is TGTGCCAGCAGCTTAGAAGGAGGGACTGAAGCTTTCTTT. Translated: CASSLEGGTEAFF.

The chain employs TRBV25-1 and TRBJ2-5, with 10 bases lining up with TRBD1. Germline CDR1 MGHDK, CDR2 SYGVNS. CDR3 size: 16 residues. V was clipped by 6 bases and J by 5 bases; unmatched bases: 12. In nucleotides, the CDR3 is TGTGCCAGCAGGGAAGCGTCAGGACAGGGGGGGGAGACCCAGTACTTC. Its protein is CASREASGQGGETQYF.

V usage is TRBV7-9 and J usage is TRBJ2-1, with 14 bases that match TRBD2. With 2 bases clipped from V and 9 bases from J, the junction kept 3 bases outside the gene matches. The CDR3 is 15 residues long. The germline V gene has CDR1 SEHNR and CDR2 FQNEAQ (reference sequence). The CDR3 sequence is CASSLSGLAGGEQFF. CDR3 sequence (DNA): TGTGCCAGCAGCTTATCCGGACTAGCGGGAGGTGAGCAGTTCTTC.

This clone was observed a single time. CDR3 region: CASSLGLAGVSGELFF. In nucleotides, the CDR3 is TGTGCCAGCAGCCTTGGACTAGCGGGAGTTTCCGGGGAGCTGTTTTTT. V is TRBV7-9 and J is TRBJ2-2, with TRBD2 matching 13 bases. Trimming removed 5 bases from V and 6 bases from J; junction bases left unmatched: 6. Germline CDR1 SEHNR, CDR2 FQNEAQ (reference sequence). This CDR3 region has 16 residues.

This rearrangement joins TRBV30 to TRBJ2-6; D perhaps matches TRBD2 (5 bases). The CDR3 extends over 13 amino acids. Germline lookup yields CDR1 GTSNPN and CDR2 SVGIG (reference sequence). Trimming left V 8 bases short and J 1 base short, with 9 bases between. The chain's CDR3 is CARDVSGANVLTF. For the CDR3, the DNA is TGTGCCCGGGATGTTTCTGGGGCCAACGTCCTGACTTTC.